A single count supports the clone carrying this T cell receptor (beta chain). What it binds is unknown. Libraries were prepared by immunoSEQ multiplex PCR; TCRdb keeps only in-frame clonotypes and omits some of them. The data contain roughly 420,000 clones, 85% to 90% of them singletons. Noted treatment: around 19 received Ad26.COV2.S at low or high dose, single or two shots; about 5 received placebo; per-sample allocation not given. Each sample was drawn 63 days after the first injection (of vaccine or placebo). The data stem from a study of Ad26.COV2.S vaccination and SARS-CoV-2 variants. The study's findings and limits: Placebo recipients and vaccine recipients were similar in non-spike TCR breadth.

The sequence came from a person between 18 and 65 years old who received the Ad26.COV2.S COVID-19 vaccine or a placebo. Sequencing was performed on peripheral blood, taken in a trial of Ad26.COV2.S vaccine versus placebo.

CDR3 DNA sequence: TGTGCCAGCAGCGACCAGGGGGTTCACGGGGAGCTGTTTTTT. As protein: CASSDQGVHGELFF. J is TRBJ2-2 and V is TRBV6-5; 7 nucleotides line up with TRBD1. Germline loops: CDR1 MNHEY, CDR2 SVGAGI. The CDR3 length is 14 residues. The junction had 8 bases not matched to a gene; V was cut back by 6 bases and J by 7 bases.